These T cell receptor beta chains were read from a single sample in a study of cytomegalovirus exposure and HLA in healthy donors. Measured with immunoSEQ multiplex PCR; TCRdb has only the in-frame clones, and not every one. Here the sample spans roughly 99,000 clones, approximately 79% being singletons. Sequenced sample: PBMCs. Every receptor here comes from a middle-aged woman in good health and CMV-seropositive. The CDR3 runs from the conserved cysteine through the conserved F or W. The order of the fields is D gene, clone size, V gene, J gene, CDR3 DNA, CDR3 protein. D genes are given only for firm matches. Part of the rows lack a size; the others show once, few, many or a class for expanded clones.

>TRBD1|-|TRBV6-1|TRBJ1-1
TGTGCCAGCAGTGATTTAGTGACAGGGGGAAAAACTGAAGCTTTCTTT
CASSDLVTGGKTEAFF
>-|-|TRBV20-1|TRBJ2-5
TGCAGTGCTAAGGGGTCCGAGACCCAGTACTTC
CSAKGSETQYF
>-|-|TRBV7-2|TRBJ2-3
TGTGCCAGCAGCTTCGGTAACACAGATACGCAGTATTTT
CASSFGNTDTQYF
>TRBD1|once|TRBV5-1|TRBJ1-1
TGCGCCAGCAGGGGGGCGGGACAGGGAAACACTGAAGCTTTCTTT
CASRGAGQGNTEAFF
>-|-|TRBV4-3|TRBJ2-6
TGCGCCAGCAGCCAAGAGGCCAGGCACTTTTACTCTGGGGCCAACGTCCTGACTTTC
CASSQEARHFYSGANVLTF
>-|-|TRBV6-5|TRBJ1-1
TGTGCCAGCAGCCCCTCGGGGGGGAGGACTGAAGCTTTCTTT
CASSPSGGRTEAFF
>TRBD1|once|TRBV15|TRBJ2-7
TGTGCCACCAGCAGAGGTCCTGCTAAAGACAGGGGAGCTTCTCAGTACTTC
CATSRGPAKDRGASQYF
>TRBD1|once|TRBV27|TRBJ1-1
TGTGCCAGCAGCCCCCCGACAGGGTTAGGCACTGAAGCTTTCTTT
CASSPPTGLGTEAFF
>-|-|TRBV5-1|TRBJ1-4
TGCGCCAGCAGCTTGGAAAGGGGGTCGAATGAAAAACTGTTTTTT
CASSLERGSNEKLFF
>-|few|TRBV7-8|TRBJ1-1
TGTGCCAGCAGCTTAGCTTTTCAGAACACTGAAGCTTTCTTT
CASSLAFQNTEAFF
>TRBD1|-|TRBV5-1|TRBJ2-2
TGCGCCAGCAGCTTCGGGCCACGAGACAGGGCCGGGGAGCTGTTTTTT
CASSFGPRDRAGELFF
>TRBD2|-|TRBV6-6|TRBJ2-5
TGTGCCAGCAACAGGCGGGGGGCACAAGAGACCCAGTACTTC
CASNRRGAQETQYF
>-|-|TRBV9|TRBJ2-3
TGTGCCAGCAGCGTAGTGAGTGATAGCGGCACAGATACGCAGTATTTT
CASSVVSDSGTDTQYF
>-|few|TRBV7-3|TRBJ1-6
TGTGCCAGCAGCTTGGGGGCGCGGGCTTCACCCCTCCACTTT
CASSLGARASPLHF
>TRBD1|few|TRBV4-1|TRBJ2-7
TGCGCCAGCAGCCAAATCGGACAGGCCTACGAGCAGTACTTC
CASSQIGQAYEQYF
>TRBD1|-|TRBV10-3|TRBJ1-2
TGTGCCATCAGCCCCACAGGGGATGTGGCTAACTATGGCTACACCTTC
CAISPTGDVANYGYTF
>-|few|TRBV5-4|TRBJ2-3
TGTGCCAGCAGGGGCTCCTACACAGATACGCAGTATTTT
CASRGSYTDTQYF
>-|-|TRBV7-7|TRBJ2-2
TGTGCTAGCAGCCCCGACAGGACCCCGGTCACCGGGGAGCTGTTTTTT
CASSPDRTPVTGELFF
>TRBD1|-|TRBV18|TRBJ2-1
TGTGCCAGCTCCCCATTGGGACAGGGGACGGGTGAGCAGTTCTTC
CASSPLGQGTGEQFF
>-|few|TRBV7-8|TRBJ2-1
TGTGCCAGCAGCACAGAGAGGCGGGATGAGCAGTTCTTC
CASSTERRDEQFF
>TRBD1|-|TRBV4-2|TRBJ2-2
TGTGCCAGCAGCCAAGAAAGCCGGGACAGGGGCGCCGGGGAGCTGTTTTTT
CASSQESRDRGAGELFF
>-|-|TRBV25-1|TRBJ1-3
TGTGCCAGCATCATGACTGGTGGAAACACCATATATTTT
CASIMTGGNTIYF
>-|-|TRBV9|TRBJ2-3
TGTGCCAGCAGCGTCGCGGGCCACACAGATACGCAGTATTTT
CASSVAGHTDTQYF
>-|-|TRBV2|TRBJ2-4
TGTGCCAGCAGTCGGCTAGCCGAAGCCAAAAACATTCAGTACTTC
CASSRLAEAKNIQYF
>-|-|TRBV4-2|TRBJ2-5
TGTGCCAGCAGCCAAGATCTCAACAGGGAACAAGAGACCCAGTACTTC
CASSQDLNREQETQYF
>TRBD1|-|TRBV2|TRBJ2-5
TGTGCCAGCAGCGGACAGGGCCAAGAGACCCAGTACTTC
CASSGQGQETQYF
>-|once|TRBV7-9|TRBJ1-4
TGTGCCAGCAGCATAAGCTCGGGAAGGGAAAAACTGTTTTTT
CASSISSGREKLFF
>TRBD1|-|TRBV5-6|TRBJ2-2
TGTGCCAGCAGCTTGGGGACAGGGCTTAACGGGGAGCTGTTTTTT
CASSLGTGLNGELFF
>-|-|TRBV7-9|TRBJ1-2
TGTTCCAGCAGCCGGACAGACTATGGCTACACCTTC
CSSSRTDYGYTF
>TRBD1|-|TRBV4-3|TRBJ2-1
TGCGCCAGCAGCCGAACAGGACAGGGTTACGATGAGCAGTTCTTC
CASSRTGQGYDEQFF
>TRBD1|-|TRBV2|TRBJ2-2
TGTGCCAGCAGAAGTACCGGGACAGCGAACACCGGGGAGCTGTTTTTT
CASRSTGTANTGELFF
>TRBD2|-|TRBV5-1|TRBJ2-3
TGCGCCAGCAGCTCTAGCGGGGGGAACACAGATACGCAGTATTTT
CASSSSGGNTDTQYF
>-|-|TRBV19|TRBJ1-2
TGTGCCAGTAGTATAGGCCGGGTATCTAACTATGGCTACACCTTC
CASSIGRVSNYGYTF
>-|-|TRBV4-3|TRBJ1-4
TGCGCCAGCAGCCAAGATCCCGGGAATAATGAAAAACTGTTTTTT
CASSQDPGNNEKLFF
>-|few|TRBV27|TRBJ1-6
TGTGCCAGCAGGCAGGAGGGTTCACCCCTCCACTTT
CASRQEGSPLHF
>TRBD1|few|TRBV19|TRBJ2-7
TGTGCCAGTAGTCCGGGACAGGGTCCCGAGCAGTACTTC
CASSPGQGPEQYF
>TRBD1|-|TRBV2|TRBJ1-2
TGTGCCAGCAGTAGGGACAGCTACTATGGCTACACCTTC
CASSRDSYYGYTF
>-|-|TRBV9|TRBJ1-6
TGTGCCAGCAGCGGAGCCAACTCCTATAATTCACCCCTCCACTTT
CASSGANSYNSPLHF
>-|-|TRBV5-1|TRBJ2-2
TGCGCCAGCAGCTACAAGAACACCGGGGAGCTGTTTTTT
CASSYKNTGELFF
>-|few|TRBV10-3|TRBJ1-3
TGTGGAGCCATCAGCGGAAACTCTGGAAACACCATATATTTT
CGAISGNSGNTIYF